Shown below are 5 T cell receptor beta chains from a single sample sequenced in a study of T cells in localized non-small cell lung cancer. Assay: immunoSEQ multiplex PCR; the TCRdb copy retains only in-frame clones and omits some. The data show about 40,000 clones, around 86% seen once. This sample comprised peripheral blood, obtained before any cancer treatment. Receptors were obtained from a man aged 40 to 69 with stage I lung adenocarcinoma.

A remark on this clone: Other DNA sequences in the same sample also yield this CDR3. The chain has TRBV7-9 and TRBJ2-1, with 7 bases that match TRBD2. V shed 1 base and J 3 bases; nucleotides not matched to a gene: 3. The CDR3 runs to 15 residues. Germline V lookup: CDR1 SEHNR, CDR2 FQNEAQ (reference sequence). CDR3 DNA: TGTGCCAGCAGCTTAGGGCTAGCGGACTACAATGAGCAGTTCTTC. It codes for CASSLGLADYNEQFF.

This clone was seen only a few times. This rearrangement joins TRBV7-3 to TRBJ2-1; 7 bases align to TRBD1. After removal of 6 bases from V and 5 bases from J, the junction contained 10 bases not matched to a gene. The CDR3 is made up of 15 amino acids. Looked up from germline, CDR1 is SGHTA and CDR2 is FQGTGA. This CDR3 reads CASSRTGVEDNEQFF. The CDR3, as DNA: TGTGCCAGCAGTCGTACAGGGGTAGAAGACAATGAGCAGTTCTTC.

This sequence joins TRBV7-9 and TRBJ2-3; 10 positions agree with TRBD1. CDR1 is SEHNR and CDR2 is FQNEAQ in the germline V gene (reference sequence). J gave up 2 bases and V 4 bases, and 3 bases lay outside the gene matches. The CDR3 length is 15 residues. CDR3 nucleotides: TGTGCCAGCAGCTCCGGGACAGGGGTCACAGATACGCAGTATTTT. As protein: CASSSGTGVTDTQYF.

This clone was found a few times. The V gene is TRBV6-6, the J gene TRBJ1-4; unclear D gene. Trimming left V 6 bases short and J 8 bases short, with 16 bases between. The CDR3 covers 14 residues. Per the germline V gene, CDR1 is MNHNY and CDR2 is SVGAGI (reference sequence). In nucleotides, the CDR3 is TGTGCCAGCAGGGCGGCGGCGGTCGGAGAAAAACTGTTTTTT. Translating gives CASRAAAVGEKLFF.

As to this clone: An end of the junction does not agree with germline; a read error may underlie this. The chain has TRBV6-1 and TRBJ2-7; 8 positions agree with TRBD1. Germline CDR1 MNHNS, CDR2 SASEGT. The CDR3 runs 15 residues. The CDR3 DNA reads TGTGCCAGCAAAGGCAGGACAGGGACCTCCTACGAGCAGTGCTTC. This encodes CASKGRTGTSYEQCF.